This TCR beta chain derives from a study of T cell responses to AZD1222 COVID-19 vaccine. Overall study findings and caveats: A rise in Spike-specific TCR breadth and depth followed two AZD1222 doses. Clonal diversity may have been underestimated, and the donors were mostly white British, with more females than males. Repertoires were sampled only after the peak T cell response.

Worth noting for this clone: Its antigen is undetermined.

Investigators merged groups given second doses at roughly 4 or roughly 12 weeks. Libraries were prepared by immunoSEQ multiplex PCR; TCRdb keeps only in-frame clonotypes and omits some of them. Among about 100,000 clones listed, around 90% were seen once. This TCR derives from an adult who received the AZD1222 COVID-19 vaccine. This specimen consisted of peripheral blood, obtained 28 days after the second AZD1222 dose.

Written as DNA, the CDR3 is TGTGCCAGCAGTTTACTAGCGGGAGGTCCTACAGGGGAGCTGTTTTTT. Residues: CASSLLAGGPTGELFF. The gene calls are TRBV28 and TRBJ2-2, with TRBD2 matching over 11 bases. Per germline, CDR1 MDHEN and CDR2 SYDVKM. This CDR3 has 16 amino acids. V shed 2 bases, J shed 8 bases, and the junction held 7 bases outside the gene matches.